This TCR beta chain was identified in a study of PD-L1 blockade in urothelial cancer. Turning to the study itself: Prior chemotherapy in patients spanned 0 to 3 regimens. Blood was analyzed 3 weeks (second dose) and 6 weeks after treatment start. Among blood samples, the median T cell count was approximately 150,000.

Synthetically made TCR analog templates were put into each PCR as spikes. Sequencing was performed with immunoSEQ multiplex PCR; in TCRdb, only in-frame clones are kept and a portion is missing. This sample carries 35,000 to 45,000 clones, about 88% of them seen once, and the ten largest clones take 25%. With 3 bases removed from V and 8 bases from J, the gap between germline ends came to 10 bases. The CDR3 covers 13 residues. From germline, CDR1 is SGHTA and CDR2 FQGNSA. Time point meaning: pretreatment peripheral blood. The sequence was collected from a donor aged 40 or over with urothelial cancer. Here the sequenced sample was PBMCs, taken around atezolizumab (anti-PD-L1) treatment. The V gene is TRBV7-2, the J gene TRBJ1-4; D uncertain. The DNA for the CDR3 is TGTGCCAGCAGCTTTGGGCCGGGGGAAAAACTGTTTTTT. It specifies CASSFGPGEKLFF.